Many counts were recorded for the clone carrying this T cell receptor (beta chain). No antigen is known for it. CDR3 length equals 14 residues. V lost 5 bases, J lost 3 bases, and 14 bases lay in between. It was with a sample-barcoded 5' primer and a J-beta primer mix that a second PCR of roughly 7 to 12 cycles was run. TCRdb used MiXCR to reprocess the 5' RACE reads, holding one entry per CDR3 protein. This table holds hundreds of thousands of distinct CDR3 sequences, over 45% found once. The data were obtained in a study of blood T cells in healthy people across ages. Study summary: With template switching, about one barcoded beta molecule was captured per two T cells. Regarding the study as a whole: Age brought a roughly linear fall in TCR beta diversity measured per million T cells.

The receptor's source is a man under 40 in good health. V usage is TRBV12-3 or TRBV12-4 and J usage is TRBJ2-7; D gene uncertain. The sequenced sample was blood. The CDR3: CASSNTVGDYEQYF. The CDR3 DNA reads as TGTGCCAGCAGTAACACAGTTGGGGACTACGAGCAGTACTTC.